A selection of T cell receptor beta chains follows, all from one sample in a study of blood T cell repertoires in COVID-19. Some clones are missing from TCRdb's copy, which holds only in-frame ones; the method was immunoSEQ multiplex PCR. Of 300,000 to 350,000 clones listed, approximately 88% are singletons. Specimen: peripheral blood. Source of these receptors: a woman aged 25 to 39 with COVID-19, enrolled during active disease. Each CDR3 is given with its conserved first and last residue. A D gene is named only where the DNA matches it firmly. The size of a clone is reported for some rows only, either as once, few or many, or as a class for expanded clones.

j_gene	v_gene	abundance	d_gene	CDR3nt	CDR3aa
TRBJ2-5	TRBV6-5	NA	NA	TGTGCCAGCAGCCGACAGGAGACCCAGTACTTC	CASSRQETQYF
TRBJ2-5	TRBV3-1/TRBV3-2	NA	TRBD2	TGTGCCAGCAGCCTGGGACTAGCGGGGGACCATCAAGAGACCCAGTACTTC	CASSLGLAGDHQETQYF
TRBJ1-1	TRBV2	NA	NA	TGTGCCAGCAGTGAATATCTCGATCAGAGGGCTGAAGCTTTCTTT	CASSEYLDQRAEAFF
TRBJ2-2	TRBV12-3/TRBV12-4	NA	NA	TGTGCCAGCAGTTCTTTTGCCGGGGAGCTGTTTTTT	CASSSFAGELFF
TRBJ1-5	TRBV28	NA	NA	TGTGCCAGCACCTCGGCGGGCAATCAGCCCCAGCATTTT	CASTSAGNQPQHF
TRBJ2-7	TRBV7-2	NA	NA	TGTGCCAGCAGCTTAACACCCTACGAGCAGTACTTC	CASSLTPYEQYF
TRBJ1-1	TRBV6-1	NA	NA	TGTGCCAGCAGTGAAACCACGGACATGAACACTGAAGCTTTCTTT	CASSETTDMNTEAFF
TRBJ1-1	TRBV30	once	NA	TGTGCCTGGTCCAGAGCGCCGGAAGCTTTCTTT	CAWSRAPEAFF
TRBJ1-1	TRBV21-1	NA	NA	TGTGCCAGCACCACCCCGGCGCCGGGACAGGGAGGGACTGAAGCTTTCTTT	CASTTPAPGQGGTEAFF
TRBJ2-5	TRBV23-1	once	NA	TGCGCCAGCAGTCAACCTCAGGGTACAGAGACCCAGTACTTC	CASSQPQGTETQYF
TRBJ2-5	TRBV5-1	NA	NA	TGCGCCAGCAGTCTCCGGGGAGAGACCCAGTACTTC	CASSLRGETQYF
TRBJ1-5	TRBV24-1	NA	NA	TGTGCCACCAGTGGTACCGGGGGATTATTTCAGCCCCAGCATTTT	CATSGTGGLFQPQHF
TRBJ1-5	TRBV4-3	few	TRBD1	TGCGCCAGCAGCCAGACAGGGGGGTTTGGTCAGCCCCAGCATTTT	CASSQTGGFGQPQHF
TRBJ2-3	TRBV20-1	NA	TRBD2	TGCAGTGCTAGTAGGACTAGCGGGGGGGGAACGCAGTATTTT	CSASRTSGGGTQYF
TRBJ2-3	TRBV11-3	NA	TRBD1	TGTGCCAGCAGCTTTCAATGGACAGGGGGCGCAGATACGCAGTATTTT	CASSFQWTGGADTQYF
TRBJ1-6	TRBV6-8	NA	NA	TGTGGAACCCCTACTCGCGAATCACCCCTCCACTTT	CGTPTRESPLHF
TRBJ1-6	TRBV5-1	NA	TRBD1	TGCGCCAGCAGCCTCAGGACAGGGGATTCACCCCTCCACTTT	CASSLRTGDSPLHF
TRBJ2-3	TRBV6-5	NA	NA	TGTGCCAGCAGGACGGACAGATCCACAGATACGCAGTATTTT	CASRTDRSTDTQYF
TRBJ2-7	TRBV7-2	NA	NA	TGTGCCAGCAGCCCCCGAACTCGGGGCGAGCAGTACTTC	CASSPRTRGEQYF
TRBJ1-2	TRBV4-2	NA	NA	TGTGCCAGCAGCCAAGGCAGGGGCATCGTCAACTATGGCTACACCTTC	CASSQGRGIVNYGYTF
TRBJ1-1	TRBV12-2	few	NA	TGTGCAAGTCGCTTAGCGACAGGGGTTGCTTTCTTT	CASRLATGVAFF
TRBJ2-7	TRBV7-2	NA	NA	TGTGCCAGCAGTTTCAGGGGAACCTACGAGCAGTACTTC	CASSFRGTYEQYF
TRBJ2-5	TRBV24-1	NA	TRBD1	TGTGCCACCAGTGATTTTCCACAGGGGGCCGCAGAGACCCAGTACTTC	CATSDFPQGAAETQYF
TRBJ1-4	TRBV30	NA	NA	TGTGCCTGGAGTGCACCGGACAGTCCTGAAAAACTGTTTTTT	CAWSAPDSPEKLFF
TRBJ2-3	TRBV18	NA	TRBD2	TGTGCCAGCTCAAAACCGGGACTAGCGGGAGCAGATACGCAGTATTTT	CASSKPGLAGADTQYF
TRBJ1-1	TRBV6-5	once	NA	TGTGCCAGCTATTCAGGGAATTCGGCTTTCTTT	CASYSGNSAFF
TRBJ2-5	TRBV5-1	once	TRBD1	TGCGCCAGCACTCAGACAGGGGGCTTTAGAGAGACCCAGTACTTC	CASTQTGGFRETQYF
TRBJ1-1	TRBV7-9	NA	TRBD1	TGTGCCAGCAACCCAGACAGGGTGAACACTGAAGCTTTCTTT	CASNPDRVNTEAFF
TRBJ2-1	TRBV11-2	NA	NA	TGTGCCAGCACCATGGGGGGGCTACGGGAGCAGTTCTTC	CASTMGGLREQFF
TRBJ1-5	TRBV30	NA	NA	TGTGCCTGGACCCATCGGGATAGGGATAGCAATCAGCCCCAGCATTTT	CAWTHRDRDSNQPQHF
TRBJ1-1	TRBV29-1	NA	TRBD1	TGCAGCGGTGGACAGGCGGTCACTGAAGCTTTCTTT	CSGGQAVTEAFF
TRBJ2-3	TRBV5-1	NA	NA	TGCGCCAGCAGCTTGGGGGGCAGGACGGGCACAGATACGCAGTATTTT	CASSLGGRTGTDTQYF
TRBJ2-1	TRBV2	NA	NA	TGTGCCAGCACTAAGGTAGGGGTTGGGCACAATGAGCAGTTCTTC	CASTKVGVGHNEQFF
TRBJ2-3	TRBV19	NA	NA	TGTGCCAGTAGTATATTCAAGGGGCATGGAACAGATACGCAGTATTTT	CASSIFKGHGTDTQYF